The entry that follows covers one T cell receptor (beta chain) sequence. As yet, its antigen is unknown. The data were obtained in a study of T cell repertoires in cytomegalovirus infection. About the study: Both CMV infection and a matching HLA type were indicated by public TCR beta signatures.

Study-wide results and caveats: In two of eight donors, the top clonotype was HLA-C-restricted CMV-specific. There were carriers of CMV plus the relevant HLA, and cumulative public TCR beta family frequency identified them.

TCRdb analysed the reads with MiXCR anew, one entry per CDR3 protein. The table records over 250,000 distinct CDR3 sequences, under 30% of them present only once. This receptor was taken from a human donor in good health (CMV status not recorded). Some clones in this sample may be carry-over from other donors' samples. Specimen: PBMCs.

The CDR3 DNA is TGTGCCAGCAGTACGGGTGCTAGCAATCAGCCCCAGCATTTT. Translating gives CASSTGASNQPQHF. This rearrangement joins TRBV27 to TRBJ1-5, with D unresolved. This CDR3 is 14 amino acids long. V was cut by 5 bases and J by 0 bases, with 8 bases left in between. The germline CDR1 and CDR2 sequences are MNHEY and SMNVEV (reference sequence).